The T cell receptor beta chain under discussion was sequenced for a study of yellow fever vaccine responses in identical twins. Study-level points and caveats: Twins' T cell vaccine responses reportedly looked partly convergent, partly personalized.

This clonotype was seen a handful of times. Its antigen is not known. TCRdb ran MiXCR on the RT-PCR reads and lists one entry per CDR3 protein. The sample contains some 5,900 distinct CDR3 sequences, 65% to 85% of which appear only once. V shed 8 bases and J shed 0 bases, with 11 bases lying between them. Germline V CDR1 and CDR2: LNHNV, YYDKDF (reference sequence). CDR3 length: 14 amino acids. This receptor was identified in a woman between 18 and 29 years old who received the yellow fever vaccine. This specimen consisted of T cells from blood (PBMCs), unsorted or a sorted subset (not recorded which), obtained before or after yellow fever vaccination (not recorded which). The gene calls are TRBV15 and TRBJ2-1; no clear D gene. DNA for the CDR3: TGTGCCACCGCTGACGTGGTCTCCTACAATGAGCAGTTCTTC. Encoded protein: CATADVVSYNEQFF.